One sample yielded the 21 T cell receptor beta chains listed below, sequenced in a study of T and B cells in COVID-19 patients. Each TRB amplification used about 220-500 ng of genomic DNA from blood. TRB rearrangements were amplified by multiplex PCR with BIOMED2 TRB-A/B primers. TCRdb re-called the multiplex PCR reads with MiXCR, one entry per CDR3 protein. The sample includes roughly 25,000 distinct CDR3 sequences, 30% to 35% of them seen just once. The sequencing input was blood. These receptors came from a human donor who had recovered from COVID-19.

The chain has TRBV27 and TRBJ1-2, with 8 bases identical to TRBD1. Germline V lookup: CDR1 MNHEY, CDR2 SMNVEV (reference sequence). V lost 5 bases, J lost 3 bases, and 8 bases stayed unmatched. This CDR3 has 15 amino acids. The DNA of the CDR3 is TGTGCCAGCAGTACAATCAGGGGGCGCGACTATGGCTACACCTTC. Translated: CASSTIRGRDYGYTF.

By share, this clonotype counts as medium-sized (0.01 to 0.1%). This chain links TRBV19 with TRBJ2-2; 7 bases line up with TRBD1. Germline values: CDR1 LNHDA, CDR2 SQIVND (reference sequence). This CDR3 is built from 17 residues. V dropped 8 bases and J dropped 2; count of bases not matched to a gene: 14. CDR3 amino acids: CASGWVRGTLNTGELFF. CDR3 bases: TGTGCCAGTGGATGGGTCAGGGGGACCTTAAACACCGGGGAGCTGTTTTTT.

The chain couples TRBV27 to TRBJ2-1; the match to TRBD2 covers 9 bases. J lost 7 bases, V lost 5 bases, and 9 bases had no gene match. The CDR3 loop spans 15 amino acids. CDR1 and CDR2 (germline): MNHEY, SMNVEV (reference sequence). For the CDR3, the DNA is TGTGCCAGCAGTCAGACTAGCGGAATAGGAAATGAGCAGTTCTTC. Protein: CASSQTSGIGNEQFF.

The gene calls are TRBV5-1 and TRBJ2-1; the match to TRBD1 covers 7 bases. Losses at the gene ends were 4 bases for V and 0 bases for J; bases not matched to a gene: 7. CDR1 is SGHRS and CDR2 is YFSETQ in the germline V gene. There are 16 residues in the CDR3. CDR3 DNA sequence: TGCGCCAGCAGCCAAAACAGGGGTGCCTCCTACAATGAGCAGTTCTTC. This codes for CASSQNRGASYNEQFF.

Points on this clonotype: Its ends do not fully match the called genes, so a read error is possible. The chain uses TRBV5-3 and TRBJ2-7, with a possible D match to TRBD1 (6 bases). TRBV5-3 is known as an ORF, though its function is uncertain. The CDR3 totals 17 residues. The CDR3, as DNA: TGTGCCAGCAGCTTGGTACCGGACAGAGGATATGCCTACGAGCAGTACTTC. The encoded protein is CASSLVPDRGYAYEQYF.

This clonotype appeared a few times. The chain recombines TRBV7-2 with TRBJ2-2, with TRBD2 matching 14 bases. Unmatched junction bases numbered 3, after V lost 5 bases and J lost 4 bases. CDR3 length: 16 residues. Germline loops: CDR1 SGHTA, CDR2 FQGNSA. The CDR3 sequence is CASSRTSGRSTGELFF. CDR3 nucleotides: TGTGCCAGCAGCCGGACTAGCGGGAGGTCCACCGGGGAGCTGTTTTTT.

The chain uses TRBV20-1 and TRBJ2-1, with 12 bases lining up with TRBD2. The CDR3 is 16 residues long. V gave up 0 bases and J gave up 7 bases; unmatched junction bases: 7. From germline, CDR1 is DFQATT and CDR2 SNEGSKA (reference sequence). The chain's CDR3 is CSARDTLAGGRNEQFF. In DNA, the CDR3 is TGCAGTGCTAGAGACACACTAGCGGGAGGCAGAAATGAGCAGTTCTTC.

This clonotype appeared a few times. The gene calls are TRBV5-4 and TRBJ1-2; D is ambiguous. The V gene's germline CDR1 is SGHNT and CDR2 YYREEE (reference sequence). The CDR3 extends over 12 amino acids. Trimming cost V 0 bases and J 8 bases, with 8 bases left between them. The CDR3 nucleotides are TGTGCCAGCAGCTTGGTTTTCGGAGGCTACACCTTC. Its protein is CASSLVFGGYTF.

This chain joins TRBV20-1 and TRBJ2-5; TRBD1 matches 8 bases. Germline-derived CDR1 and CDR2 are DFQATT and SNEGSKA (reference sequence). This CDR3 has 15 residues. Trimming removed 2 bases from V and 3 bases from J; junction bases left unmatched: 8. This CDR3 is CSARPGQGREETQYF. For the CDR3, the DNA is TGCAGTGCTAGACCTGGACAGGGACGGGAAGAGACCCAGTACTTC.

This clonotype has just a few counts. The chain couples TRBV6-5 to TRBJ1-2, with a possible D match to TRBD1 (5 bases). The CDR3 is made up of 14 amino acids. Trimming removed 0 bases from V and 1 base from J, with 6 bases in between. Germline CDR1 MNHEY, CDR2 SVGAGI. CDR3 loop: CASSYSQGNYGYTF. The CDR3 DNA reads as TGTGCCAGCAGTTACTCTCAGGGTAACTATGGCTACACCTTC.

The chain is built from TRBV6-5 and TRBJ1-4; D gene uncertain. Trimming stripped 5 bases from V and 8 bases from J, with 15 bases between. This CDR3 contains 14 residues. CDR1 and CDR2 (germline): MNHEY, SVGAGI. The CDR3 sequence is CASSLKYASEKLFF. The CDR3 bases are TGTGCCAGCAGTCTCAAGTACGCCTCCGAAAAACTGTTTTTT.

V is TRBV25-1 and J is TRBJ2-7, with 9 bases aligning to TRBD2. The CDR3 is made up of 16 amino acids. Germline assignment: CDR1 MGHDK and CDR2 SYGVNS. V lost 3 bases, J lost 1 base, and 7 bases stayed unmatched. CDR3 nucleotide sequence: TGTGCCAGCAGTGACCCTAGCGGGGACAGATCCTACGAGCAGTACTTC. This translates into CASSDPSGDRSYEQYF.

This clonotype occurred a few times. This chain uses TRBV5-6 with TRBJ2-1; 8 positions match TRBD1. Per germline, CDR1 SGHDT and CDR2 YYEEEE. J lost 12 bases, V lost 4 bases, and 12 bases had no gene match. The CDR3 is 14 amino acids. The CDR3 here is CASSPSNPDRGQFF. The CDR3 nucleotides read TGTGCCAGCAGCCCTTCAAACCCAGACAGGGGGCAGTTCTTC.

This clonotype was counted a single time. This sequence joins TRBV28 and TRBJ2-1, with D uncertain. This CDR3 has 14 amino acids. CDR1 MDHEN and CDR2 SYDVKM come from the germline V gene. V lost 1 base to trimming and J lost 8 bases, with 12 bases between them. The CDR3, as DNA: TGTGCCAGCAGTTTATCCCCGACCAGCGATGAGCAGTTCTTC. Translated, it gives CASSLSPTSDEQFF.

The sample holds many counts of this clonotype. This chain connects TRBV6-5 to TRBJ2-7; 9 nucleotides agree with TRBD2. The CDR3 has 14 residues. The germline gives CDR1 MNHEY, CDR2 SVGAGI. Trimming removed 5 bases from V and 3 bases from J; junction bases left unmatched: 5. The CDR3 loop is CASSPSGTIYEQYF. The CDR3 nucleotides are TGTGCCAGCAGTCCTAGCGGGACGATCTACGAGCAGTACTTC.

This chain connects TRBV12-3 or TRBV12-4 to TRBJ1-5; 8 bases align to TRBD1. The trim removed 3 bases at V and 7 bases at J, leaving 8 bases unmatched. The CDR3 is 15 amino acids. CDR3 nucleotides: TGTGCCAGCAGTTTCGGACAGGGAGGAGGGCAGCCCCAGCATTTT. It yields the protein CASSFGQGGGQPQHF.

The V and J genes are TRBV12-3 or TRBV12-4 and TRBJ2-3; 14 nucleotides match TRBD2. The CDR3 is made up of 19 amino acids. The J segment lost 0 bases and the V segment lost 4 bases, leaving 9 bases of the junction unmatched. The CDR3 bases are TGTGCCAGCAGTTCTTATGGGACTAGCGGGGGTCTTAGCACAGATACGCAGTATTTT. It codes for CASSSYGTSGGLSTDTQYF.

This clonotype has ten or more counts. The chain carries TRBV19 and TRBJ1-4; D perhaps matches TRBD1 (5 bases). With 4 bases removed from V and 2 bases from J, the gap between germline ends came to 11 bases. The CDR3 is made up of 15 amino acids. CDR1 and CDR2 from the germline V gene are LNHDA and SQIVND (reference sequence). CDR3 loop: CASSTGGLTNEKLFF. CDR3 sequence (DNA): TGTGCCAGTAGTACTGGGGGACTGACTAATGAAAAACTGTTTTTT.

The chain recombines TRBV19 with TRBJ1-1, with D perhaps TRBD1 (6 bases). The germline CDR1 and CDR2 sequences are LNHDA and SQIVND (reference sequence). The V gene lost 7 bases and the J gene lost 0 bases, with 9 bases spanning the gap. The CDR3 sequence is 13 residues long. The CDR3, as DNA: TGTGCCAGTATTGGGACATTGAACACTGAAGCTTTCTTT. It specifies CASIGTLNTEAFF.

The count of this clonotype is one. This sequence joins TRBV29-1 and TRBJ2-3, with 9 nucleotides matching TRBD1. This CDR3 spans 16 amino acids. The germline V gene has CDR1 SQVTM and CDR2 ANQGSEA. J was trimmed by 3 bases and V by 4 bases; bases with no gene match: 11. Here the CDR3 reads CSVAEQGAPRTDTQYF. Written as DNA, the CDR3 is TGCAGCGTTGCCGAACAGGGGGCGCCGAGGACAGATACGCAGTATTTT.

The rearrangement uses TRBV6-2 or TRBV6-3 and TRBJ2-1; 10 bases align to TRBD1. The trim removed 8 bases at V and 6 bases at J, leaving 7 bases unmatched. The CDR3 sequence is 14 residues long. Germline lookup yields CDR1 MNHEY and CDR2 SVGEGT. The CDR3 spells CASRGTGESNEQFF. The CDR3 DNA sequence: TGTGCCAGCCGCGGGACAGGGGAGTCCAATGAGCAGTTCTTC.